The T cell receptor beta chain described here comes from a study of shared clonotypes between healthy human individuals. Overall study context: Per donor, CD8 memory used one plate, CD8 naive used two, CD4 memory used three and CD4 naive used three.

The authors distributed each subset's genomic DNA evenly over several immunoSEQ plates. Sequenced by immunoSEQ multiplex PCR; TCRdb stores in-frame clones only, minus some. This sample has 1,400,000 or so clones, with approximately 98.5% found just once. A CD45RA-negative memory subset and a CD45RA+ naive subset were separated from the CD4+ cells. Germline lookup yields CDR1 MDHEN and CDR2 SYDVKM. V lost 8 bases and J lost 0, with 20 bases in between. This CDR3 contains 16 residues. The gene calls are TRBV28 and TRBJ2-7, with D uncertain. Sequencing was carried out using naive CD4+ T cells sorted from blood. Described subset: CD45RA+ positively selected. This TCR derives from a man aged 30 to 45 in good health. The CDR3 coding sequence is TGTGCCAGCTCCCCTAGGACGGTTTTAAGCTCCTACGAGCAGTACTTC. This translates into CASSPRTVLSSYEQYF.